These T cell receptor beta chains were read from a single sample in a study of quantifying T cell responses using KT2 cells. TCRdb called the UMI-ligation and nested PCR reads again in MiXCR, with one record for every CDR3 protein. The sample has about 50,000 distinct CDR3 sequences, roughly 12% seen once. Sequenced: PBMCs spiked with cells of the T cell clone KT2. The receptors here all came from a human donor. Both conserved end residues are part of each CDR3. A D gene is named only where the DNA matches it firmly. Size is stated for part of the rows, as once, few or many counts, or as a class when the clone is expanded.

CDR3aa: CSATGGRVQTQYF
CDR3nt: TGCAGTGCTACCGGCGGGAGGGTCCAGACCCAGTACTTC
abundance: many
v_gene: TRBV20-1
j_gene: TRBJ2-5
d_gene: TRBD2

CDR3aa: CASTREVAGANVLTF
CDR3nt: TGTGCCAGCACCCGGGAGGTTGCCGGGGCCAACGTCCTGACTTTC
abundance: few
v_gene: TRBV6-5
j_gene: TRBJ2-6
d_gene: TRBD2

CDR3aa: CASSDPDRGGNQPQHF
CDR3nt: TGTGCCAGCAGTGACCCGGACAGGGGTGGCAATCAGCCCCAGCATTTT
abundance: many
v_gene: TRBV2
j_gene: TRBJ1-5
d_gene: TRBD1

CDR3aa: CASRPTSGRAAYEQFF
CDR3nt: TGTGCCAGCCGACCGACTAGCGGGAGGGCGGCCTATGAGCAGTTCTTC
abundance: many
v_gene: TRBV7-9
j_gene: TRBJ2-1
d_gene: TRBD2

CDR3aa: CASSTIDRVNQPQHF
CDR3nt: TGTGCCAGCAGTACGATCGACAGGGTCAATCAGCCCCAGCATTTT
abundance: few
v_gene: TRBV6-2/TRBV6-3
j_gene: TRBJ1-5
d_gene: TRBD1

CDR3aa: CASSTPGTGDYEQYF
CDR3nt: TGTGCCAGCAGTACCCCCGGGACAGGAGACTACGAGCAGTACTTC
abundance: few
v_gene: TRBV6-5
j_gene: TRBJ2-7
d_gene: TRBD1

CDR3aa: CASSRGQGVGETQYF
CDR3nt: TGTGCCAGCAGTAGAGGACAGGGAGTCGGTGAGACCCAGTACTTC
abundance: -
v_gene: TRBV6-5
j_gene: TRBJ2-5
d_gene: TRBD1

CDR3aa: CASTRTSYNEQFF
CDR3nt: TGTGCCAGCACGAGGACTTCCTACAATGAGCAGTTCTTC
abundance: -
v_gene: TRBV11-3
j_gene: TRBJ2-1
d_gene: -

CDR3aa: CSASPKTGANTEAFF
CDR3nt: TGCAGTGCTAGCCCAAAAACAGGGGCCAACACTGAAGCTTTCTTT
abundance: many
v_gene: TRBV20-1
j_gene: TRBJ1-1
d_gene: TRBD1

CDR3aa: CSVNTGVNTGELFF
CDR3nt: TGCAGCGTAAACACCGGGGTGAACACCGGGGAGCTGTTTTTT
abundance: few
v_gene: TRBV29-1
j_gene: TRBJ2-2
d_gene: -

CDR3aa: CASSPYNLGSSNVLTF
CDR3nt: TGTGCCAGCAGCCCGTATAACCTGGGGTCCTCCAACGTCCTGACTTTC
abundance: -
v_gene: TRBV14
j_gene: TRBJ2-6
d_gene: -

CDR3aa: CASIPGQPPGDGYTF
CDR3nt: TGTGCCAGCATTCCAGGACAGCCTCCGGGTGATGGCTACACCTTC
abundance: few
v_gene: TRBV12-3/TRBV12-4
j_gene: TRBJ1-2
d_gene: -

CDR3aa: CASSITGTSWETQYF
CDR3nt: TGTGCCAGCAGCATCACCGGGACTAGCTGGGAGACCCAGTACTTC
abundance: few
v_gene: TRBV9
j_gene: TRBJ2-5
d_gene: TRBD2

CDR3aa: CASRLGGGSSGDTQYF
CDR3nt: TGTGCCAGCAGGCTAGGGGGAGGGTCATCCGGCGATACGCAGTATTTT
abundance: few
v_gene: TRBV11-2
j_gene: TRBJ2-3
d_gene: -

CDR3aa: CATGKRTEAFF
CDR3nt: TGTGCCACCGGGAAGAGGACTGAAGCTTTCTTT
abundance: many
v_gene: TRBV10-3
j_gene: TRBJ1-1
d_gene: -

CDR3aa: CASSPRQSTEAFF
CDR3nt: TGCGCCAGCAGCCCAAGACAGTCCACTGAAGCTTTCTTT
abundance: few
v_gene: TRBV5-1
j_gene: TRBJ1-1
d_gene: -

CDR3aa: CASSGGLAGTDTQYF
CDR3nt: TGCGCCAGCAGCGGAGGACTAGCCGGCACAGATACGCAGTATTTT
abundance: -
v_gene: TRBV5-1
j_gene: TRBJ2-3
d_gene: TRBD2

CDR3aa: CASSLAYGKETQYF
CDR3nt: TGTGCTAGCAGCTTAGCGTATGGGAAAGAGACCCAGTACTTC
abundance: -
v_gene: TRBV7-2
j_gene: TRBJ2-5
d_gene: -

CDR3aa: CASSFLNTEAFF
CDR3nt: TGTGCCAGCAGCTTTCTGAACACTGAAGCTTTCTTT
abundance: few
v_gene: TRBV11-1
j_gene: TRBJ1-1
d_gene: -

CDR3aa: CASSDRLLYTF
CDR3nt: TGTGCCAGCAGTGATAGGCTTCTCTACACCTTC
abundance: few
v_gene: TRBV2
j_gene: TRBJ1-2
d_gene: -